Listed here are 3 T cell receptor beta chains from one sample, sequenced in a study of shared clonotypes between healthy human individuals. The assay was immunoSEQ multiplex PCR, and TCRdb's table has in-frame clones only and misses some. The data contain around 1.5 million clones, approximately 98% of them seen just once; the ten biggest clones take up 0.4% to 0.55%. Material for sequencing was naive CD4+ T cells sorted from blood. Regarding subset: CD45RA+ positively selected. These receptor sequences come from a man aged 30-40 years in good health.

The chain carries TRBV19 and TRBJ1-1; D is unresolved. V lost 8 bases and J lost 1, with 20 bases in between. The CDR3 contains 16 residues. Germline CDR1 is LNHDA and CDR2 is SQIVND (reference sequence). For the CDR3, the DNA is TGTGCCAGTTATCCCAACTATGGGCGGTGGAACACTGAAGCTTTCTTT. Encoded protein: CASYPNYGRWNTEAFF.

V gene TRBV18 combines with J gene TRBJ2-5; 10 nucleotides match TRBD1. J lost 4 bases, V lost 3 bases, and 8 bases had no gene match. Germline CDR1 and CDR2: KGHSH and LQKENI. The CDR3 is 16 residues long. CDR3 residues: CASSPIGTGVRETQYF. CDR3 in DNA: TGTGCCAGCTCACCTATCGGGACAGGGGTTCGAGAGACCCAGTACTTC.

J is TRBJ1-4 and V is TRBV18; D uncertain. V gave up 3 bases and J gave up 8 bases, with 19 bases separating them. CDR3 length: 16 residues. Germline assignment: CDR1 KGHSH and CDR2 LQKENI. CDR3 DNA: TGTGCCAGCTCACCCCTCCCACTCCAAGGCCTGGAAAAACTGTTTTTT. It is translated as CASSPLPLQGLEKLFF. The full variable domain, completed using reference TRBV18 and TRBJ1-4, is NAGVMQNPRHLVRRRGQEARLRCSPMKGHSHVYWYRQLPEEGLKFMVYLQKENIIDESGMPKERFSAEFPKEGPSILRIQQVVRGDSAAYFCASSPLPLQGLEKLFFGSGTQLSVL.